This T cell receptor beta chain was sequenced for a study of cytomegalovirus exposure and HLA in healthy donors. Whole-study findings and limits: Cytomegalovirus association was listed for about 150 TCR beta chains. Among TCR sequences, most were rare, though some public TCRs appeared in many donors.

Worth noting for this clone: The antigen is unknown.

The CDR3 is made up of 17 amino acids. Trimming cost V 3 bases and J 0 bases, with 16 bases left between them. Germline V lookup: CDR1 SGHKS, CDR2 YYEKEE (reference sequence). Method: immunoSEQ multiplex PCR; TCRdb's copy keeps in-frame clones and lacks some. The table lists about 130,000 clones, roughly 87% of them singletons. The sample taken for sequencing was PBMCs. V gene TRBV5-5 combines with J gene TRBJ1-3; weak D call: TRBD1 (6 bases). The TCR was taken from a woman in her late teens or twenties in good health and CMV-seronegative. This chain's CDR3 is CASSWGPDGSSGNTIYF. CDR3 nucleotides: TGTGCCAGCAGCTGGGGGCCGGACGGTTCCTCTGGAAACACCATATATTTT.